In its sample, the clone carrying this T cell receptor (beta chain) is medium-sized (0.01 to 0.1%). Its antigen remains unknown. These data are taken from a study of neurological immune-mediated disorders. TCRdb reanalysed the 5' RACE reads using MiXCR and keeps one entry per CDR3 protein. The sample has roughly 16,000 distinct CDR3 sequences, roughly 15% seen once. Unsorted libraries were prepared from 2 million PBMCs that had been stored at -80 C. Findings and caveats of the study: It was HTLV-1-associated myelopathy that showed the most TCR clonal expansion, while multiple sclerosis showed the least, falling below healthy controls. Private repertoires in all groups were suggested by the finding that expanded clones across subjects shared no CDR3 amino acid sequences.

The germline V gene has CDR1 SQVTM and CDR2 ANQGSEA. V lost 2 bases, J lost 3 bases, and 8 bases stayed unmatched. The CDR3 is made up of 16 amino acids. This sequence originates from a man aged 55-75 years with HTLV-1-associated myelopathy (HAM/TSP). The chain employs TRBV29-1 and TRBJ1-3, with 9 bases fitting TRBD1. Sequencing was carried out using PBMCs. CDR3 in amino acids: CSVELRGTGYGNTIYF. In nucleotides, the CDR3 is TGCAGCGTTGAACTAAGGGGGACAGGGTATGGAAACACCATATATTTT. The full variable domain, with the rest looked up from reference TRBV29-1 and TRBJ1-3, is SAVISQKPSRDICQRGTSLTIQCQVDSQVTMMFWYRQQPGQSLTLIATANQGSEATYESGFVIDKFPISRPNLTFSTLTVSNMSPEDSSIYLCSVELRGTGYGNTIYFGEGSWLTVV.